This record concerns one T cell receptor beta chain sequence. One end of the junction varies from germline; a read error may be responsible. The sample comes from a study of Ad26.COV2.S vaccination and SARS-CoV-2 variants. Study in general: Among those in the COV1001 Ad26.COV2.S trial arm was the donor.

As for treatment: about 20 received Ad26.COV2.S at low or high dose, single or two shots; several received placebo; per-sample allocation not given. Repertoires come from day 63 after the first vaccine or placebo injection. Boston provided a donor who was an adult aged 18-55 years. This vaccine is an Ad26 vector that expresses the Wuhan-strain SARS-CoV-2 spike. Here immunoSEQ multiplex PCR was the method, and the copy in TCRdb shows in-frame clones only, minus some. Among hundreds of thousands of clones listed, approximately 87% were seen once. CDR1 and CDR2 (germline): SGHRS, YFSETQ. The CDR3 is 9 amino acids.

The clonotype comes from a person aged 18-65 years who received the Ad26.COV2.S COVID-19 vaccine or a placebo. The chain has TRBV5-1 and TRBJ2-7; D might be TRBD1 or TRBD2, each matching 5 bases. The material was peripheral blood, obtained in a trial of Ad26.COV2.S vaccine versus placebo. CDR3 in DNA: TGCGCCAGCAGCTGGGACCAACATTTC. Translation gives CASSWDQHF.